Reported below is one TCR beta chain. Antigen: not known. The sample is drawn from a study of radiotherapy plus CTLA-4 blockade in lung cancer. Findings of the study overall: Expansion in blood of tumor-derived TCR clones was seen after radiotherapy plus ipilimumab.

Clones were sequenced by immunoSEQ multiplex PCR, and TCRdb holds only the in-frame ones, with some missing. The sample contains 58,000 or so clones, approximately 79% of which appear only once. V lost 4 bases, J lost 2 bases, and 5 bases stayed unmatched. The V gene's germline CDR1 is SGHNT and CDR2 YYREEE (reference sequence). The CDR3 runs to 14 residues. The source of this sequence is a human donor with non-small cell lung cancer who had a complete response to radiotherapy plus ipilimumab. The V and J genes are TRBV5-4 and TRBJ1-1; 7 bases agree with TRBD1. Specimen: peripheral blood, collected from a patient treated with radiotherapy plus ipilimumab. CDR3: CASSLGQRNTEAFF. The CDR3 DNA follows: TGTGCCAGCAGCCTGGGACAGAGAAACACTGAAGCTTTCTTT.